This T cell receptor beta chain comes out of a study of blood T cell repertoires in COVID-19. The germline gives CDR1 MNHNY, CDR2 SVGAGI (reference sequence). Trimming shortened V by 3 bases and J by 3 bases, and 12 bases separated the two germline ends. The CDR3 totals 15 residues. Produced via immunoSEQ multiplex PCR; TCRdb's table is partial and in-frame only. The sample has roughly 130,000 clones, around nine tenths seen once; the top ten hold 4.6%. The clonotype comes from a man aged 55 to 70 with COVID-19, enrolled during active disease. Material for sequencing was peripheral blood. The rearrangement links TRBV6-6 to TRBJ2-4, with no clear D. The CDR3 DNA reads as TGTGCCAGCAGTTATGGTGGCCCGGGCAAAAACATTCAGTACTTC. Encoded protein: CASSYGGPGKNIQYF.